A selection of T cell receptor beta chains follows, all from one sample in a study of cytomegalovirus exposure and HLA in healthy donors. Repertoires were generated with immunoSEQ multiplex PCR, while TCRdb's copy carries only in-frame clones and drops some. The repertoire holds about 190,000 clones, with around 67% as singletons. Sequencing used PBMCs. Receptor source: a woman in her twenties or thirties in good health and CMV-seropositive. Both conserved end residues are part of each CDR3. The D gene is left open where the match is weak. Some rows mark clone size as missing; the rest say once, few, many or name a class of expanded clone.

v_gene: TRBV6-4; j_gene: TRBJ1-1; d_gene: TRBD1; abundance: .; CDR3aa: CASSVTLTGGGTEAFF; CDR3nt: TGTGCCAGCAGTGTAACCTTAACAGGGGGAGGCACTGAAGCTTTCTTT
v_gene: TRBV5-1; j_gene: TRBJ2-7; d_gene: .; abundance: .; CDR3aa: CASSWEVTYEQYF; CDR3nt: TGCGCCAGCAGCTGGGAGGTAACCTACGAGCAGTACTTC
v_gene: TRBV6-5; j_gene: TRBJ1-5; d_gene: .; abundance: .; CDR3aa: CASSRDKYSNQPQHF; CDR3nt: TGTGCCAGCAGTAGGGACAAATATAGCAATCAGCCCCAGCATTTT
v_gene: TRBV4-1; j_gene: TRBJ2-1; d_gene: .; abundance: .; CDR3aa: CASSQGKSDEQFF; CDR3nt: TGCGCCAGCAGCCAAGGTAAGAGTGATGAGCAGTTCTTC
v_gene: TRBV28; j_gene: TRBJ1-4; d_gene: .; abundance: few; CDR3aa: CASSQTGSEKLFF; CDR3nt: TGTGCCAGCAGTCAAACCGGGAGTGAAAAACTGTTTTTT
v_gene: TRBV5-6; j_gene: TRBJ2-2; d_gene: .; abundance: .; CDR3aa: CASSLTSRNTGELFF; CDR3nt: TGTGCCAGCAGCTTGACTAGCAGGAACACCGGGGAGCTGTTTTTT
v_gene: TRBV5-1; j_gene: TRBJ2-7; d_gene: TRBD1; abundance: .; CDR3aa: CASSLERAGTGLHEQYF; CDR3nt: TGCGCCAGCAGCTTGGAGCGGGCGGGGACAGGGTTACACGAGCAGTACTTC
v_gene: TRBV5-1; j_gene: TRBJ2-2; d_gene: .; abundance: .; CDR3aa: CASSGRVWQTNTGELFF; CDR3nt: TGCGCCAGCAGCGGGCGGGTATGGCAGACGAACACCGGGGAGCTGTTTTTT
v_gene: TRBV27; j_gene: TRBJ1-2; d_gene: .; abundance: .; CDR3aa: CASRDRTGYGYTF; CDR3nt: TGTGCCAGCAGAGACAGGACGGGCTATGGCTACACCTTC
v_gene: TRBV7-9; j_gene: TRBJ1-1; d_gene: TRBD1; abundance: .; CDR3aa: CASGTRTGVGEAFF; CDR3nt: TGTGCCAGCGGAACCCGGACAGGGGTGGGTGAAGCTTTCTTT
v_gene: TRBV5-4; j_gene: TRBJ1-5; d_gene: .; abundance: .; CDR3aa: CASSLQGQPQHF; CDR3nt: TGTGCCAGCAGCTTGCAGGGTCAGCCCCAGCATTTT
v_gene: TRBV7-9; j_gene: TRBJ2-3; d_gene: TRBD2; abundance: .; CDR3aa: CASSLVASGSGTDTQYF; CDR3nt: TGTGCCAGCAGCTTAGTGGCTAGCGGGAGCGGGACAGATACGCAGTATTTT
v_gene: TRBV28; j_gene: TRBJ2-1; d_gene: .; abundance: .; CDR3aa: CASISGANEQFF; CDR3nt: TGTGCCAGCATTAGCGGTGCCAATGAGCAGTTCTTC
v_gene: TRBV7-6; j_gene: TRBJ1-4; d_gene: TRBD1; abundance: few; CDR3aa: CASSPTGGDEKLFF; CDR3nt: TGTGCCAGCAGCCCTACAGGGGGCGACGAAAAACTGTTTTTT
v_gene: TRBV15; j_gene: TRBJ2-3; d_gene: TRBD2; abundance: .; CDR3aa: CATSRQKTSGRAVTQYF; CDR3nt: TGTGCCACCAGCAGACAAAAGACTAGCGGGAGGGCCGTTACGCAGTATTTT
v_gene: TRBV19; j_gene: TRBJ1-1; d_gene: .; abundance: .; CDR3aa: CACGEFTEAFF; CDR3nt: TGTGCCTGCGGGGAATTCACTGAAGCTTTCTTT
v_gene: TRBV5-1; j_gene: TRBJ2-7; d_gene: TRBD1; abundance: .; CDR3aa: CASMGTGGSGQYF; CDR3nt: TGCGCCAGCATGGGGACAGGGGGCTCAGGGCAGTACTTC
v_gene: TRBV29-1; j_gene: TRBJ2-7; d_gene: TRBD1; abundance: .; CDR3aa: CSFSRDRVREQYF; CDR3nt: TGCAGCTTTAGCCGGGACAGGGTGAGGGAGCAGTACTTC
v_gene: TRBV6-6; j_gene: TRBJ2-3; d_gene: TRBD2; abundance: .; CDR3aa: CASRPGLAPTDTQYF; CDR3nt: TGTGCCAGCAGGCCGGGACTAGCCCCCACAGATACGCAGTATTTT
v_gene: TRBV11-2; j_gene: TRBJ1-1; d_gene: TRBD1; abundance: .; CDR3aa: CASSLARTGGVNTEAFF; CDR3nt: TGTGCCAGCAGCTTAGCCAGGACAGGGGGCGTAAACACTGAAGCTTTCTTT